These 10 T cell receptor beta chains came from one sample sequenced in a study of spatial heterogeneity in lung cancer. Whole-study findings and limits: Mutation tallies in tumors tracked expanded intratumoral alpha and beta TCR counts.

Time point meaning: sample taken at primary tumor resection. A single record per CDR3 protein comes from TCRdb applying MiXCR to the 5' RACE reads. This sample has approximately 23,000 distinct CDR3 sequences, with more than 4.5% found just once. These TCRs' antigens remain unknown. The sample here was lung tumor tissue, taken at surgery. All receptors come from a male donor with early-stage non-small cell lung cancer.

The sample holds many counts of this clonotype. This rearrangement joins TRBV3-1 to TRBJ2-7, with D perhaps being TRBD1 or TRBD2 (5 bases each). This CDR3 spans 15 amino acids. V shed 3 bases and J shed 2 bases, with 14 bases lying between them. From germline, CDR1 is LGHDT and CDR2 YNNKEL (reference sequence). Here the CDR3 reads CASSQQPGPTYEQYF. CDR3 DNA: TGTGCCAGCAGCCAGCAGCCGGGACCTACCTACGAGCAGTACTTC.

By share of the sample, this clonotype is medium-sized. This chain connects TRBV14 to TRBJ1-2, with 8 bases aligning to TRBD1. CDR1 and CDR2 (germline): SGHDN, FVKESK. After removal of 8 bases from V and 3 bases from J, the junction contained 5 bases not matched to a gene. The CDR3 has 13 amino acids. The CDR3 DNA reads TGTGCCAGCTCCGGACAGGGATACTATGGCTACACCTTC. It encodes CASSGQGYYGYTF.

This clonotype was counted many times. The gene calls are TRBV29-1 and TRBJ1-1; possible D gene TRBD1, 5 bases. The CDR3 consists of 13 residues. Trimming stripped 3 bases from V and 7 bases from J, with 15 bases between. CDR1 is SQVTM, CDR2 ANQGSEA, per germline. The CDR3 nucleotides are TGCAGCGTTGACCTAGGGACGGCCGTTGAAGCTTTCTTT. Amino acid sequence: CSVDLGTAVEAFF.

This clonotype came up a few times. J is TRBJ2-7 and V is TRBV27; 7 nucleotides align to TRBD1. CDR1 and CDR2 from the germline V gene are MNHEY and SMNVEV (reference sequence). The CDR3 covers 13 residues. With 4 bases clipped from V and 4 bases from J, the junction kept 4 bases outside the gene matches. The CDR3 is CASSSGGGYEQYF. For the CDR3, the DNA is TGTGCCAGCAGTTCAGGGGGTGGGTACGAGCAGTACTTC.

This clonotype has at least ten counts. The CDR3 spells CASILGGSRTGELFF. The CDR3 DNA reads as TGTGCCAGCATCCTGGGGGGTAGCAGGACCGGGGAGCTGTTTTTT. The chain joins TRBV28 to TRBJ2-2; possibly TRBD2 for D (6 bases). V gave up 7 bases and J gave up 5 bases, with 17 bases separating them. The germline gives CDR1 MDHEN, CDR2 SYDVKM. The CDR3 is 15 amino acids.

This clonotype was counted ten times or more. The chain joins TRBV6-2 or TRBV6-3 to TRBJ1-1; perhaps TRBD1 as D (5 bases). The CDR3 has 14 amino acids. Trimming stripped 7 bases from V and 2 bases from J, with 14 bases between. Germline V CDR1 and CDR2: MNHEY, SVGEGT. The CDR3 DNA reads TGTGCCAGCAAGGGCATGGGGCCTAACACTGAAGCTTTCTTT. This codes for CASKGMGPNTEAFF.

The chain carries TRBV29-1 and TRBJ2-5; 9 nucleotides match TRBD1. CDR1 and CDR2 (germline): SQVTM, ANQGSEA. The CDR3 length is 12 residues. V was pared by 7 bases and J by 3 bases, with 3 bases of the junction left unmatched. The CDR3 bases are TGCAGCGCCAGGACAGGGGAAGAGACCCAGTACTTC. Translating it yields CSARTGEETQYF. Variable domain in full (rest from reference TRBV29-1 and TRBJ2-5): SAVISQKPSRDICQRGTSLTIQCQVDSQVTMMFWYRQQPGQSLTLIATANQGSEATYESGFVIDKFPISRPNLTFSTLTVSNMSPEDSSIYLCSARTGEETQYFGPGTRLLVL.

This clonotype was recorded many times. V and J are TRBV10-3 and TRBJ1-5; D not resolved. Between the trimmed V and J ends, which lost 4 bases and 2 bases, there was a span of 9 bases. Germline loops: CDR1 ENHRY, CDR2 SYGVKD. The CDR3 is made up of 14 amino acids. CDR3 protein: CAISVTAGNQPQHF. The CDR3 DNA is TGTGCCATCAGTGTTACGGCGGGCAATCAGCCCCAGCATTTT.

The table lists this clonotype with many counts. The rearrangement links TRBV7-2 to TRBJ2-1, with 9 bases matching TRBD2. The length of the CDR3 is 17 residues. In germline, CDR1 is SGHTA, CDR2 FQGNSA. The trim removed 5 bases at V and 5 bases at J, leaving 13 bases unmatched. CDR3 sequence (DNA): TGTGCCAGCAGCCCCCCGGGACTAGCATCTCTTAACAATGAGCAGTTCTTC. Translating it yields CASSPPGLASLNNEQFF.

In its sample, this clonotype was seen many times. V is TRBV14 and J is TRBJ1-2; 9 nucleotides align to TRBD1. Germline assignment: CDR1 SGHDN and CDR2 FVKESK. CDR3 size: 17 residues. With 2 bases clipped from V and 8 bases from J, the junction kept 15 bases outside the gene matches. CDR3 in DNA: TGTGCCAGCAGCCAACCCGGGACAGGGAGTTTTGGCTGGGGCTACACCTTC. Translation gives CASSQPGTGSFGWGYTF.